This TCR beta chain was sequenced in a study of regulatory T cells in long-lasting Graves disease. In building TCR beta libraries, iRepertoire HTBI primers were used together with Arm-PCR of CDR3 regions. From the multiplex PCR reads, TCRdb called clonotypes with MiXCR, one entry per CDR3 protein. This table holds about 440,000 distinct CDR3 sequences, about 16% found once. The V segment lost 1 base and the J segment 9 bases; nucleotides outside the gene matches: 10. This CDR3 region has 18 residues. CDR1 LGHDT and CDR2 YNNKEL come from the germline V gene (reference sequence). The time point is: newly diagnosed GD, antithyroid drugs for less than 3 months. Extracted PBMC RNA gave rise to the TCR library. In each case, Graves' disease was diagnosed per American Thyroid Association guidelines. These records were also assigned to another study, of T cells in Graves' hyperthyroidism and ophthalmopathy.

The J gene is TRBJ2-1, the V gene TRBV3-1, with TRBD2 matching 15 bases. The TCR sequence derives from a young woman with Graves disease. The specimen comprised peripheral blood mononuclear cells (PBMCs), sampled at new diagnosis, from a patient treated with antithyroid drugs. This chain's CDR3 is CASSQGTSGRAASSEQFF. CDR3 nucleotide sequence: TGTGCCAGCAGCCAAGGGACTAGCGGGAGGGCCGCCTCCAGTGAGCAGTTCTTC.